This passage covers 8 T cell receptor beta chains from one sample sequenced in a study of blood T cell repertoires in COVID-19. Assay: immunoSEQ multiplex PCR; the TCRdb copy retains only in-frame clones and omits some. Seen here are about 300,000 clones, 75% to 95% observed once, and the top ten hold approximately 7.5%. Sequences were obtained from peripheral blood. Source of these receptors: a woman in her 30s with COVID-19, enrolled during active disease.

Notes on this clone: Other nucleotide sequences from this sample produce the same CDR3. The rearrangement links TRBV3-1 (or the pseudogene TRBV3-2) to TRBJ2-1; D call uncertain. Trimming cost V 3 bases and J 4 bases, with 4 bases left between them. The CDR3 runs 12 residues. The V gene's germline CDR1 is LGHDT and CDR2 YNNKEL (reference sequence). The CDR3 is CASSHRYNEQFF. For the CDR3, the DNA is TGTGCCAGCAGCCACAGGTACAATGAGCAGTTCTTC.

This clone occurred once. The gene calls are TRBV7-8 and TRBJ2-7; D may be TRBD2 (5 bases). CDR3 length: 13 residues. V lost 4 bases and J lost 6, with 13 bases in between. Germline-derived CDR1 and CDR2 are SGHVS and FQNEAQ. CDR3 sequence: CASSWFGNPEQYF. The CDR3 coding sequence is TGTGCCAGCAGCTGGTTCGGGAATCCCGAGCAGTACTTC.

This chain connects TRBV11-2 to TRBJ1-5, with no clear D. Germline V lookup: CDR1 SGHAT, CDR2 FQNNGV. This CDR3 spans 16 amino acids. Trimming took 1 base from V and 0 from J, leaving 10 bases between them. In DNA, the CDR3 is TGTGCCAGCAGCTTAGGCCCGAAGCATAGCAATCAGCCCCAGCATTTT. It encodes CASSLGPKHSNQPQHF. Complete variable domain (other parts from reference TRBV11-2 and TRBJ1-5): EAGVAQSPRYKIIEKRQSVAFWCNPISGHATLYWYQQILGQGPKLLIQFQNNGVVDDSQLPKDRFSAERLKGVDSTLKIQPAKLEDSAVYLCASSLGPKHSNQPQHFGDGTRLSIL.

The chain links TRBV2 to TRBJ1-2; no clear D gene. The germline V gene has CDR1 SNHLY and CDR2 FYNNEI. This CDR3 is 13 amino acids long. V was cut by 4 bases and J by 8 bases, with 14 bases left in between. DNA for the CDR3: TGTGCCAGCAGTGGGGCCAGATGGGAGGGCTACACCTTC. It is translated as CASSGARWEGYTF. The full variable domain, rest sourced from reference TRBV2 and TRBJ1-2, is EPEVTQTPSHQVTQMGQEVILRCVPISNHLYFYWYRQILGQKVEFLVSFYNNEISEKSEIFDDQFSVERPDGSNFTLKIRSTKLEDSAMYFCASSGARWEGYTFGSGTRLTVV.

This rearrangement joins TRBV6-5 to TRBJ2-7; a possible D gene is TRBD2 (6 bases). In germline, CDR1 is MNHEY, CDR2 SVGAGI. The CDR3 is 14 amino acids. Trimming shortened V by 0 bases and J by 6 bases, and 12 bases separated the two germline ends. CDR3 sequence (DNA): TGTGCCAGCAGTTACTCGGCCCCCGGGAGCGAGCAGTACTTC. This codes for CASSYSAPGSEQYF.

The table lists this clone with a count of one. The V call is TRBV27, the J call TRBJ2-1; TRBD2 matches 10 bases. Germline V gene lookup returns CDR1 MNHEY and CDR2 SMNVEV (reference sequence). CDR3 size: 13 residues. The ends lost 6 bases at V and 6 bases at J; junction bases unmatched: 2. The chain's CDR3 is CASSRLAGNEQFF. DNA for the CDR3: TGTGCCAGCAGCAGACTAGCGGGCAATGAGCAGTTCTTC.

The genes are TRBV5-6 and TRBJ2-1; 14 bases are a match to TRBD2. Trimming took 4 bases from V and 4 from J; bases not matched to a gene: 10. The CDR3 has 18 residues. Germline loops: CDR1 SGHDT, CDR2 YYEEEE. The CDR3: CASSPLSGLAGGYNEQFF. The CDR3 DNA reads TGTGCCAGCAGCCCACTATCAGGACTAGCGGGGGGTTACAATGAGCAGTTCTTC.

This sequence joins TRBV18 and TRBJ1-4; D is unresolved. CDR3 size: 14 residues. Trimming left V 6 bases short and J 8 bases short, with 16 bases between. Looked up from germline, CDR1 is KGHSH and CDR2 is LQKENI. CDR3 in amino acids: CASSPAIIGEKLFF. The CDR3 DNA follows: TGTGCCAGCTCTCCTGCTATAATCGGGGAAAAACTGTTTTTT. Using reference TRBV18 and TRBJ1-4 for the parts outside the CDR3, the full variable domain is NAGVMQNPRHLVRRRGQEARLRCSPMKGHSHVYWYRQLPEEGLKFMVYLQKENIIDESGMPKERFSAEFPKEGPSILRIQQVVRGDSAAYFCASSPAIIGEKLFFGSGTQLSVL.